This T cell receptor (beta chain) is drawn from a study of blood T cell repertoires in COVID-19 (dated by TCRdb to 2018 to 2020). With regard to the full study: Samples covering the acute and convalescent phases of COVID-19 were provided by collaborators in the United States, Italy and Spain. The material from the prospective study consisted of cDNA or gDNA derived from T cells, B-cell-depleted T cells, or PBMCs. The dataset comprised deeply sampled blood TCRbeta repertoires from subjects exposed to, actively infected with, or recovered from COVID-19. The repertoires were made available in a free public database intended to serve as a resource for research on the immune response to SARS-CoV-2. Samples were obtained from the ongoing ImmuneRACE study (first 160 participants) and from 1,254 subjects provided by 6 global collaborators. The sample metadata nearly always contained a de-identified subject ID, COVID-19 status, age in years and sex. Where available, HLA class I and class II types were obtained from metadata supplied by the sample provider rather than from assay-based typing. Points the paper makes about the study in general: How much clinical and demographic metadata was included differed by source and by participant, and the metadata was provided uncurated.

Details on this clone: Its antigen remains unidentified. No much larger clone is present one base from it, and per-base qualities are unavailable.

Trimming removed 4 bases from V and 4 bases from J, leaving 19 bases between the germline ends. Sequences SGHTA (CDR1) and FQGNSA (CDR2) are obtained from the germline V gene. The CDR3 has 16 amino acids, counting the end cysteine and phenylalanine. Only the CDR3 part of the read is kept: 48 bases, read in frame from the first base. Whole blood was collected in K2EDTA tubes by collaborating institutions according to the institutions' own protocols. For TCRbeta analysis, collaborators shipped samples as frozen whole blood, isolated PBMCs, or DNA extracted from either of those sample types. The immunoSEQ Assay, a bias-controlled multiplex PCR, was used to amplify TCRbeta CDR3 regions from genomic DNA. The original pipeline was this. Nucleated cell counts per sample were estimated from amplification of reference gene primers within the assay. To quantify the absolute abundance of each unique TCRbeta CDR3 rearrangement, sequence reads were collapsed and filtered. Productive Simpson clonality was computed per sample as the square root of Simpson's diversity index over productive rearrangements. TCRdb's version of the immuneACCESS table is confined to in-frame rearrangements and falls short of the full clone set. An unresolved V gene accounts for under half of the shortfall where checked; the remainder is of unknown origin. The DNA was the basis for D and trimming; V, J and clone size are from that table. The sample table shows 200,000 to 300,000 clones, and 70% to 90% are seen once. The top ten hold 3% to 4% of the sample.

Sequenced material: peripheral blood. This receptor was taken from a woman in her thirties or forties with acute or convalescent COVID-19. The chain couples TRBV7-2 to TRBJ1-2; tentative D gene TRBD1, with 5 bases matching. CDR3 reads: CASSSAGGNWVYGYTF. The sequenced DNA: TGTGCCAGCAGCTCCGCGGGGGGGAATTGGGTCTATGGCTACACCTTC.